A selection of T cell receptor beta chains follows, all from one sample in a study of cytomegalovirus exposure and HLA in healthy donors. Clones were read by immunoSEQ multiplex PCR, and TCRdb kept only the in-frame ones, dropping some. The sample lists 200,000 to 250,000 clones, more than 65% occurring once. Sequencing input: PBMCs. Source of these receptors: a man in his fifties or sixties in good health and CMV-seronegative. Both conserved end residues are trimmed from each CDR3. Only some rows state a clone size, as once, few, many or a class for expanded clones.

V	size	J	CDR3
TRBV18	-	TRBJ2-3	ASSPLAGRLTDTQY
TRBV5-1	few	TRBJ1-1	ASSLQGGPNTEAF
TRBV7-2	once	TRBJ2-4	ASSLGTEKNIQY
TRBV19	once	TRBJ2-7	ASSPLRGPRYEQY
TRBV4-2	-	TRBJ2-7	ASSQGPGQAGDEQY
TRBV27	-	TRBJ1-5	ASKSGERNQPQH
TRBV9	-	TRBJ2-3	ASSARLAGSTDTQY
TRBV29-1	-	TRBJ1-1	SAAGQNTEAF
TRBV27	-	TRBJ2-7	ASSPGPGTSVREQY
TRBV9	-	TRBJ1-2	ASSVVSGTYGYT
TRBV28	-	TRBJ1-1	ASSPGDRGTEAF
TRBV18	once	TRBJ2-7	ASSPTGLQSSYEQY
TRBV28	-	TRBJ2-3	ASSLQEQSGFSDTQY
TRBV28	-	TRBJ2-2	ASSLAGQNTGELF
TRBV6-5	few	TRBJ2-5	ASSYRGETQY
TRBV2	-	TRBJ1-2	ASSEKHSGPKGDYGYT
TRBV21-1	-	TRBJ2-3	ASRSRGRVSGRSSTDTQY
TRBV5-4	-	TRBJ1-2	ASSPPEGMGYGYT
TRBV5-4	-	TRBJ2-3	ASTGEAAPPGADTQY
TRBV13	-	TRBJ2-1	ASSSGLERYNEQF
TRBV2	-	TRBJ2-1	ASSDWGGYNEQF
TRBV27	-	TRBJ1-2	ASSSTGVDGYT
TRBV18	-	TRBJ2-7	ASSPNRDYEQY
TRBV4-2	-	TRBJ1-2	ASSQAAGQGGYGYT
TRBV28	-	TRBJ2-7	ASSHQGVDSEQY
TRBV7-2	-	TRBJ2-4	ASSSEGLAKNIQY
TRBV6-1	-	TRBJ2-7	ASTLDRPPYEQY
TRBV28	few	TRBJ1-5	ASSLGGQGSNQPQH
TRBV9	once	TRBJ1-5	ASSVGLGVSQPQH
TRBV18	-	TRBJ2-2	ASSPPSGIRSTGELF
TRBV5-1	-	TRBJ2-7	ASSPTGGATYEQY
TRBV29-1	-	TRBJ1-5	SVRDSTSNQPQH
TRBV6-5	-	TRBJ2-7	ASSFRTSVPYEQY
TRBV28	-	TRBJ2-1	ASSPLLVVRNEQF
TRBV9	-	TRBJ2-2	ASSPGRLAEIYTGELF
TRBV7-2	-	TRBJ2-7	ASSSRQGNIYEQY
TRBV18	few	TRBJ1-3	ASSPGQDSGNTIY